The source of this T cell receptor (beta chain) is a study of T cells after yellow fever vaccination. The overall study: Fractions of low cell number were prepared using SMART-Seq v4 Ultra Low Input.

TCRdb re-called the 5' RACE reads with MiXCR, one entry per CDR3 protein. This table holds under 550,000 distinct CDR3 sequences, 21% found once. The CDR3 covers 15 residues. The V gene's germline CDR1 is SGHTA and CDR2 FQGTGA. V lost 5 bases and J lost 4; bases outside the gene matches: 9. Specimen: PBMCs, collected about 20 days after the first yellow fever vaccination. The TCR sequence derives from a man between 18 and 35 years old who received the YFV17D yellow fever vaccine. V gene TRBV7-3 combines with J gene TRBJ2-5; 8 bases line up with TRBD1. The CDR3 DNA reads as TGTGCCAGCAGCCCCCGGACAGGGACGCTAGAGACCCAGTACTTC. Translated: CASSPRTGTLETQYF. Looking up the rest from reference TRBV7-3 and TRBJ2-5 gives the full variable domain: GAGVSQTPSNKVTEKGKYVELRCDPISGHTALYWYRQSLGQGPEFLIYFQGTGAADDSGLPNDRFFAVRPEGSVSTLKIQRTERGDSAVYLCASSPRTGTLETQYFGPGTRLLVL.